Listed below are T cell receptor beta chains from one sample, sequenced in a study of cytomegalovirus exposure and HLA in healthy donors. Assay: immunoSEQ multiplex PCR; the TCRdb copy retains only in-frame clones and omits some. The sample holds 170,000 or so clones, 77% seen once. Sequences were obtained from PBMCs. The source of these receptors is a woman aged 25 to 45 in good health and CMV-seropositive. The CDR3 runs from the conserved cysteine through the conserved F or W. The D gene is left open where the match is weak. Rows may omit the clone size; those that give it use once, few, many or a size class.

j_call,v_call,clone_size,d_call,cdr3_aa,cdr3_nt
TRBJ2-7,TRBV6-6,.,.,CASSLTGLYEQYF,TGTGCCAGCAGTCTCACTGGACTCTACGAGCAGTACTTC
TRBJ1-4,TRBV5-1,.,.,CASRLDGSLNEKLFF,TGCGCCAGCAGGCTTGACGGGTCATTGAATGAAAAACTGTTTTTT
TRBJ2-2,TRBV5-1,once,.,CASSLAGVVNTGELFF,TGCGCCAGCAGCTTGGCCGGGGTAGTGAACACCGGGGAGCTGTTTTTT
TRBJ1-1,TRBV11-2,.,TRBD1,CASRGQGVFF,TGTGCCAGCAGGGGACAGGGAGTTTTCTTT
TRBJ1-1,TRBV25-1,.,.,CASSGTDNTEAFF,TGTGCCAGCAGTGGAACAGATAACACTGAAGCTTTCTTT
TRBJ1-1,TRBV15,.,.,CATSNLRTEAFF,TGTGCCACCAGCAACCTCAGGACTGAAGCTTTCTTT
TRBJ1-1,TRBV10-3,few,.,CAISERQITEAFF,TGTGCCATCAGTGAGAGACAGATCACTGAAGCTTTCTTT
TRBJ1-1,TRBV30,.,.,CAWSRLRNTEAFF,TGTGCCTGGAGTCGTCTTAGGAACACTGAAGCTTTCTTT
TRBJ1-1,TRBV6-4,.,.,CASSVMRNTEAFF,TGTGCCAGCAGTGTTATGCGTAACACTGAAGCTTTCTTT
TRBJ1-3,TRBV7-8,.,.,CASFRGGTGNTIYF,TGTGCCAGCTTCCGAGGGGGAACTGGAAACACCATATATTTT
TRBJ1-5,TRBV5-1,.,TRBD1,CASSRNRGDQPQHF,TGCGCCAGCAGCAGAAACAGGGGTGATCAGCCCCAGCATTTT
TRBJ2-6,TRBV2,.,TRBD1,CASSEYGTGSSGANVLTF,TGTGCCAGCAGTGAATATGGGACAGGGAGCTCTGGGGCCAACGTCCTGACTTTC
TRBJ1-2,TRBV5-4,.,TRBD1,CASSIGQGTTIYGYTF,TGTGCCAGCAGCATAGGACAGGGGACAACGATTTATGGCTACACCTTC
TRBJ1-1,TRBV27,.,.,CASSLGRDTEAFF,TGTGCCAGCAGTTTAGGCAGGGACACTGAAGCTTTCTTT
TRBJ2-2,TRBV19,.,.,CASRDFANTGELFF,TGTGCCAGTAGAGACTTCGCGAACACCGGGGAGCTGTTTTTT
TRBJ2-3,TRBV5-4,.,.,CASNFGDSPNVGGTDTQYF,TGTGCCAGCAACTTTGGGGACTCACCCAATGTAGGGGGCACAGATACGCAGTATTTT
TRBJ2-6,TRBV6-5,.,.,CASSPGGGGANVLTF,TGTGCCAGCAGCCCGGGGGGCGGTGGGGCCAACGTCCTGACTTTC
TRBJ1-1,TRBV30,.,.,CAWSLRGSSTEAFF,TGTGCCTGGAGTCTCAGGGGATCTAGCACTGAAGCTTTCTTT
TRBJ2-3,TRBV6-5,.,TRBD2,CASSRYSGKTDTQYF,TGTGCCAGCAGTCGCTATAGCGGGAAGACAGATACGCAGTATTTT
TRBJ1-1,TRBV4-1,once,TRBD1,CASSQKGAENTEAFF,TGCGCCAGCAGCCAAAAGGGGGCGGAGAACACTGAAGCTTTCTTT
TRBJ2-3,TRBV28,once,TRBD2,CASSLTREDFADTQYF,TGTGCCAGCAGTTTGACGCGGGAGGATTTTGCAGATACGCAGTATTTT
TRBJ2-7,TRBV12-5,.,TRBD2,CASGSGTSGRYAQYF,TGTGCTAGTGGTTCCGGGACTAGCGGGAGATACGCGCAGTACTTC
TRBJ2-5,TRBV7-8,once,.,CASSLRRTFLQETQYF,TGTGCCAGCAGCTTACGTAGGACATTTTTACAAGAGACCCAGTACTTC
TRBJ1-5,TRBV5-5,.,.,CASSATVGSNQPQHF,TGTGCCAGCAGCGCTACAGTAGGAAGCAATCAGCCCCAGCATTTT
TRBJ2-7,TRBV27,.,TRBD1,CASSLGYRGPYEQYF,TGTGCCAGCAGTTTGGGGTACAGGGGGCCGTACGAGCAGTACTTC
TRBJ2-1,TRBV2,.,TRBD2,CASGREASYNEQFF,TGTGCCAGCGGCCGGGAGGCCTCTTACAATGAGCAGTTCTTC
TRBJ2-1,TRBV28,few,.,CASSLNRNEQFF,TGTGCCAGCAGCCTCAACAGAAATGAGCAGTTCTTC
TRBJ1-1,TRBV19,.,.,CASSMQMNTEAFF,TGTGCCAGTAGTATGCAGATGAACACTGAAGCTTTCTTT
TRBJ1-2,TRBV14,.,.,CASSSNPGRQYGYTF,TGTGCCAGCAGCTCGAACCCCGGGAGACAATATGGCTACACCTTC
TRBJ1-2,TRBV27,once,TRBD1,CASSALDLRGGYTF,TGTGCCAGCAGTGCCCTGGATCTCAGGGGGGGCTACACCTTC
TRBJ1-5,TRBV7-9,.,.,CASSASDSYSNQPQHF,TGTGCCAGCAGCGCGAGTGACAGTTATAGCAATCAGCCCCAGCATTTT
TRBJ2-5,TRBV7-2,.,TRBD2,CASSSAGAGVLETQYF,TGTGCCAGCAGCTCCGCCGGGGCGGGAGTTTTAGAGACCCAGTACTTC
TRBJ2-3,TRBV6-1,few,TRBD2,CASSSAGATDTQYF,TGTGCCAGCAGTTCCGCGGGAGCCACAGATACGCAGTATTTT
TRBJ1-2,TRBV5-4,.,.,CASSFSGTNYGYTF,TGTGCCAGCAGCTTCTCGGGGACTAACTATGGCTACACCTTC
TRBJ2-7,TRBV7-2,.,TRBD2,CASSLNSGGYEQYF,TGTGCCAGCAGCTTAAATAGCGGGGGCTACGAGCAGTACTTC
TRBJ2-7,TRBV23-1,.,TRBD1,CASSSGGERGGYEQYF,TGCGCCAGCAGTTCAGGGGGCGAGCGTGGGGGATACGAGCAGTACTTC
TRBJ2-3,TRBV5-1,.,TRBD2,CASSLVGASGSADTQYF,TGCGCCAGCAGCTTGGTAGGGGCGAGCGGGAGTGCAGATACGCAGTATTTT
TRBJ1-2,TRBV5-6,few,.,CASSPGGYGYTF,TGTGCCAGCAGCCCCGGGGGATATGGCTACACCTTC
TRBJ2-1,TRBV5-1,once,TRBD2,CASSSLAGGPGNEQFF,TGCGCCAGCAGCTCACTAGCGGGAGGGCCAGGCAATGAGCAGTTCTTC
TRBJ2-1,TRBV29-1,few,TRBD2,CSGGSTSGRDEQFF,TGCAGCGGCGGGTCGACTAGCGGGAGAGATGAGCAGTTCTTC
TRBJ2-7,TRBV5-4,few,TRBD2,CASSLRASGTYEQYF,TGTGCCAGCAGCTTGAGGGCTAGCGGGACCTACGAGCAGTACTTC